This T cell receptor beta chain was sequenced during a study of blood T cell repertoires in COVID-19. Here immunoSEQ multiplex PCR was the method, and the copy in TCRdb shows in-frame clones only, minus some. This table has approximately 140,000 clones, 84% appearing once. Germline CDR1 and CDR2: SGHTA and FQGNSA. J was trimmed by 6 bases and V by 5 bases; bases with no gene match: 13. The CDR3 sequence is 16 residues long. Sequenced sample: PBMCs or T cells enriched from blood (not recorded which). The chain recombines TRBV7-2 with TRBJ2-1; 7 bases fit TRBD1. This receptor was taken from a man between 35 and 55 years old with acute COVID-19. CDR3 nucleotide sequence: TGTGCCAGCAGCCACGTCACAGGGGTGAGTTTCAATGAGCAGTTCTTC. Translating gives CASSHVTGVSFNEQFF.